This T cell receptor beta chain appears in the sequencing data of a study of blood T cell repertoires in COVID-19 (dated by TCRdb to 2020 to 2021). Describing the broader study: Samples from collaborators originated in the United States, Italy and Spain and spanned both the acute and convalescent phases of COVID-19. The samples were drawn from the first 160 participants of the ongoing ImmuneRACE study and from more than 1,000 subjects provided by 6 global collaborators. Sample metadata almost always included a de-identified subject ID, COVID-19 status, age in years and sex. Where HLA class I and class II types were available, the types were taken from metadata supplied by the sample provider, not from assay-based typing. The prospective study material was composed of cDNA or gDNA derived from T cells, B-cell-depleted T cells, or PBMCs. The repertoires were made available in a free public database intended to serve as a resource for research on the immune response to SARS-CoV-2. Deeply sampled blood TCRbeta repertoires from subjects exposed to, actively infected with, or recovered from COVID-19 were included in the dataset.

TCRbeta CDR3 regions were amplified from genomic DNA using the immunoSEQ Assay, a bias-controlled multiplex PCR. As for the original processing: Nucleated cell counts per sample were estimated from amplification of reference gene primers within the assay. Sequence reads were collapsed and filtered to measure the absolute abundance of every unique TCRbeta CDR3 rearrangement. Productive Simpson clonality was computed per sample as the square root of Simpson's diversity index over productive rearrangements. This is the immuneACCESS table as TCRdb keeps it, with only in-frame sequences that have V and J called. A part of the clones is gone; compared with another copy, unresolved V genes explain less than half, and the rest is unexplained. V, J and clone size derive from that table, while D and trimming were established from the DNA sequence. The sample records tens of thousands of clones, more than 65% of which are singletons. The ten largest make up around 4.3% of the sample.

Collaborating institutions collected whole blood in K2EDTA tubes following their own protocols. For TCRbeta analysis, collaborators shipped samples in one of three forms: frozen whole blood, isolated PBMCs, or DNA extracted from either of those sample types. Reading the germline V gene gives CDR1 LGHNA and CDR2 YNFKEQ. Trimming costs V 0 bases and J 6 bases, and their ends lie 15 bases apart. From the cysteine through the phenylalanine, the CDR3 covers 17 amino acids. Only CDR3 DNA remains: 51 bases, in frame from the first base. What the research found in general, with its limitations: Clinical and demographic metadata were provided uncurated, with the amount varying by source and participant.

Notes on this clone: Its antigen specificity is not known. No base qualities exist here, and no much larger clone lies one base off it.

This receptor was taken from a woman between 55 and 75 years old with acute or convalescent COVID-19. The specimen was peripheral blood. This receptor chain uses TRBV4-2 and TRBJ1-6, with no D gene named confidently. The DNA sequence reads TGTGCCAGCAGCCAAGACCCCGCGGGTAGGGCTAATTCACCCCTCCACTTT. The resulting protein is CASSQDPAGRANSPLHF.